The source of this TCR beta chain is a study of blood T cell repertoires in COVID-19. This table comes from immunoSEQ multiplex PCR, and its TCRdb copy is limited to in-frame clones, with some not included. The table has some 300,000 clones, approximately 86% seen once. The CDR3 sequence is 13 residues long. Deletions cut 3 bases from V and 5 bases from J, with 7 bases between. Germline-derived CDR1 and CDR2 are MNHEY and SMNVEV (reference sequence). This clone was seen a single time. The source of this sequence is a man between 65 and 85 years old with acute or convalescent COVID-19. What was sequenced was peripheral blood. The V gene is TRBV27, the J gene TRBJ1-4; D is perhaps TRBD1 (6 bases). CDR3: CASSFTGNEKLFF. The DNA for the CDR3 is TGTGCCAGCAGTTTTACAGGGAATGAAAAACTGTTTTTT. Variable domain in full (rest from reference TRBV27 and TRBJ1-4): EAQVTQNPRYLITVTGKKLTVTCSQNMNHEYMSWYRQDPGLGLRQIYYSMNVEVTDKGDVPEGYKVSRKEKRNFPLILESPSPNQTSLYFCASSFTGNEKLFFGSGTQLSVL.